The sequence of this T cell receptor beta chain was determined in a study of low-dose radiotherapy and immunotherapy resistance in tumors (dated by TCRdb to about 2022). Broadly, across the study: Patients in Cohort 1 were given 0.5 Gy per fraction every 2 weeks, and the prescribed total PTV dose was 6.5 Gy. In Cohort 2, 1 Gy per fraction was delivered every two weeks, for a total of 13 Gy over 26 weeks. Patients were given nivolumab as a 240 mg flat dose every two weeks and ipilimumab at 1 mg/kg every six weeks, with both drugs delivered intravenously. Cyclophosphamide 200 mg/m2 was given intravenously every two weeks, one day before each radiation and immunotherapy administration. Patients took aspirin 300 mg orally once daily for four cycles, starting on cycle 1 day 1. Trial participants were not randomized into treatment groups. Eight patients were included in the translational analysis, namely three from the first dose cohort plus the first five from the second dose cohort.

Superscript III and a set of TRAV- and TRBV-specific primers were used to synthesize first-strand cDNA, so that both TCRalpha and TCRbeta chains were covered. TCRs were amplified with Phusion for around 21 PCR cycles, with a constant-region primer paired with the adapter attached to the V primers. The isolated mRNA was amplified using the MessageAmp II aRNA Amplification Kit, with in vitro transcription performed for approximately 16 hours at 37 degrees C. The Dynabeads mRNA DIRECT Purification Kit was used to isolate mRNA for TCR sequencing. Indexed Illumina adapters were added in a second roughly 23-cycle Phusion PCR, and the resulting products were purified with AMPure XP beads. TCRalpha and TCRbeta libraries were deep-sequenced on an Illumina MiniSeq instrument. As for how the authors treated the data: Custom Perl scripts were used to pool TCR sequences that encoded the same protein, to remove out-of-frame sequences, and to calculate the abundance of each clonotype. The analysis excluded TCR sequences that were supported by just one read. Repertoire metrics included Shannon entropy, Gini index, clonality, richness, and frequency of TCRs shared between repertoires. TCRdb passed the public sequencing reads through fastp at Q25 and MiXCR, retaining productive beta sequences. Every distinct CDR3 protein forms one entry, paired with its most common genes and DNA. The V and J calls follow TCRdb's processing rather than the paper's. In all, the sample holds some 38,000 distinct CDR3 sequences, and around 20% of those were seen once. In total, the top ten clones hold about 8.3% of the sample.

The time point label here, explained by the study, means: after trial treatment. What the treatment or condition label conveys for this sample: LDRT plus nivolumab, ipilimumab, low-dose cyclophosphamide and aspirin (RACIN trial). Donors were enrolled in RACIN, a single-arm phase I dose-escalation trial combining nivolumab, ipilimumab, aspirin, low-dose cyclophosphamide and low-dose radiotherapy. Patients with advanced, TIL-negative solid tumors were considered eligible. This clonotype was recorded at least ten times. This clone's antigen is unknown. Base qualities are missing; no much larger clone stands one base away. Per the germline V gene, SQVTM is the CDR1 and ANQGSEA is the CDR2. The CDR3 starts with the cysteine, ends with the phenylalanine, and has 14 residues. Only the CDR3 region is kept as DNA, spanning 42 bases read in frame from base 1. V is pared back by 2 bases and J by 2 bases, with 11 bases lying between the germline termini.

The chain is made from TRBV29-1 and TRBJ2-3, with no confidently assigned D gene. Sequences were derived from PBMCs, sampled after low-dose radiotherapy plus immunotherapy. The receptor's source is a female donor with ovarian cancer. The DNA sequence follows: TGCAGCGTTGAAAGCCCCACCAACACAGATACGCAGTATTTT. It translates to CSVESPTNTDTQYF.